The sequence of this T cell receptor (beta chain) was determined in a study of blood T cells in healthy people across ages. The second PCR ran roughly 6 to 12 cycles with a sample-barcoded 5' primer and J-beta primers. TCRdb ran MiXCR on the 5' RACE reads and lists one entry per CDR3 protein. Among 350,000 to 450,000 distinct CDR3 sequences listed, approximately 52% were seen once. V lost 7 bases and J lost 0, with 10 bases in between. The germline gives CDR1 MNHEY, CDR2 SVGAGI. There are 15 residues in the CDR3. This sequence joins TRBV6-5 and TRBJ2-6; D remains ambiguous. Sequencing input: blood. The origin of this receptor is a man in his 60s in good health. The CDR3 DNA sequence: TGTGCCAGCACTGAGGTCCACTCTGGGGCCAACGTCCTGACTTTC. Its protein product is CASTEVHSGANVLTF.